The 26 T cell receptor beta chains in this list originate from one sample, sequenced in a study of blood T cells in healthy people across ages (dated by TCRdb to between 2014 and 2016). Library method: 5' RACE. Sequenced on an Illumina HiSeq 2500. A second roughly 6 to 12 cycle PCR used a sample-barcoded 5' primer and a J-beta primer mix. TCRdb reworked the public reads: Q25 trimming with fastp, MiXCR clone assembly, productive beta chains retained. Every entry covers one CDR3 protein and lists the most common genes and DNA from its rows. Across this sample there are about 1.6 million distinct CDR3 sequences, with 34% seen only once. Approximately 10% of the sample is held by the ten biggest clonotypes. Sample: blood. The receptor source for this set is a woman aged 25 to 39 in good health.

The CDR3: CASSLSAGGDTGELFF. CDR3 in DNA: TGTGCCAGCAGCTTATCGGCGGGAGGGGACACCGGGGAGCTGTTTTTT. The rearrangement links TRBV7-3 to TRBJ2-2; 9 bases are shared with TRBD2. The V segment lost 2 bases and the J segment 3 bases; nucleotides outside the gene matches: 4. Germline loops: CDR1 SGHTA, CDR2 FQGTGA. The CDR3 extends over 16 amino acids.

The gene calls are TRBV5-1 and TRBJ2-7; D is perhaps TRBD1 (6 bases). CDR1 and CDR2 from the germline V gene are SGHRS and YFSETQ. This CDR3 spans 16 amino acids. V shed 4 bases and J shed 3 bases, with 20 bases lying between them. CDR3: CASSLDRPVLGYEQYF. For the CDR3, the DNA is TGCGCCAGCAGCCTAGACAGGCCGGTGTTGGGCTACGAGCAGTACTTC.

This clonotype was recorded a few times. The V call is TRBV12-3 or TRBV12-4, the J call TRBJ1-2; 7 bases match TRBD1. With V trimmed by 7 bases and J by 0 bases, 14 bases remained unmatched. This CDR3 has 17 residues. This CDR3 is CASTVRWDSSTNYGYTF. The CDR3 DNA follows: TGTGCCAGCACCGTCCGTTGGGACAGCTCTACTAACTATGGCTACACCTTC.

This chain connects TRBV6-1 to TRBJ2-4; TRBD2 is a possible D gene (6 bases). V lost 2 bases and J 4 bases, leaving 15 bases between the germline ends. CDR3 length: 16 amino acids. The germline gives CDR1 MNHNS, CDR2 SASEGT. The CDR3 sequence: CASSETVLAGKNIQYF. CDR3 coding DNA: TGTGCCAGCAGTGAAACCGTCTTGGCGGGGAAAAACATTCAGTACTTC.

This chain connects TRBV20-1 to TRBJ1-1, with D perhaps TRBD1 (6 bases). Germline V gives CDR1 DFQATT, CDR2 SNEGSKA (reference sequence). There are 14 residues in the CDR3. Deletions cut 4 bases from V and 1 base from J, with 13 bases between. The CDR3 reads CSANRVETNTEAFF. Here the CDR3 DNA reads TGCAGTGCTAACAGGGTCGAGACGAACACTGAAGCTTTCTTT.

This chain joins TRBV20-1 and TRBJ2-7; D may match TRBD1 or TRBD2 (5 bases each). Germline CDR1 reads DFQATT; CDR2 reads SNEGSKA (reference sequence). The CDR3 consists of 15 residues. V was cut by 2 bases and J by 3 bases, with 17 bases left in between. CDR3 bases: TGCAGTGCTAGACCCGGGACCGGGGATCTCTACGAGCAGTACTTC. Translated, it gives CSARPGTGDLYEQYF.

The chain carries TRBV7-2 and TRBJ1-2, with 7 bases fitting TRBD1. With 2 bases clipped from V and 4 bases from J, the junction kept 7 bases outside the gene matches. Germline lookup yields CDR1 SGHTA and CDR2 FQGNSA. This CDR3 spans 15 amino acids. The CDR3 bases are TGTGCCAGCAGCTTAAAAGCAGGGGGAGGCTATGGCTACACCTTC. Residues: CASSLKAGGGYGYTF.

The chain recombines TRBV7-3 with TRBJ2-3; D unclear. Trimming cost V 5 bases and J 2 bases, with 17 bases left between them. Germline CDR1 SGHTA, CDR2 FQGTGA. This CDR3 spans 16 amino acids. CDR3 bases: TGTGCCAGCAGCAGGGAAATTTCATTTAACACAGATACGCAGTATTTT. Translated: CASSREISFNTDTQYF.

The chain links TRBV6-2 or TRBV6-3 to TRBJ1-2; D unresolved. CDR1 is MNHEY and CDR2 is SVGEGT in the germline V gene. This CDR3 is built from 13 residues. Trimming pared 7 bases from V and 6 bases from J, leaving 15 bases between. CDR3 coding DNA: TGTGCCAGCACCCGGCCCGGAGACCATGGCTACACCTTC. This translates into CASTRPGDHGYTF.

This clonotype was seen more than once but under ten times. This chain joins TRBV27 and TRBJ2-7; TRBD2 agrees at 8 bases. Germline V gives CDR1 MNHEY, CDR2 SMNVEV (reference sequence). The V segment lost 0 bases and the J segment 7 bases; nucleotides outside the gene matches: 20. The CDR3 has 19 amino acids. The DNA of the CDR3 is TGTGCCAGCAGTTTATCGGGGGCTAGCGGGTGGGCCCCATATGCGGAGCAGTACTTC. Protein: CASSLSGASGWAPYAEQYF.

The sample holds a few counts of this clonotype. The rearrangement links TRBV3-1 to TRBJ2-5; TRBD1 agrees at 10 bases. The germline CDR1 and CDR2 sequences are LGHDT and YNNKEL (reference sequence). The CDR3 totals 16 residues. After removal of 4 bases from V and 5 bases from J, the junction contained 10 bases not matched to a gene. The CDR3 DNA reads TGTGCCAGCAGCCTACAGCGACAGGGGGCAAGGGAGACCCAGTACTTC. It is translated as CASSLQRQGARETQYF.

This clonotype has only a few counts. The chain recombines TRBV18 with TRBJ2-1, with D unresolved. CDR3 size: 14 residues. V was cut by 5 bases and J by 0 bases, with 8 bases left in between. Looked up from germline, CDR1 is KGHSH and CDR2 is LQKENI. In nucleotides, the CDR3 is TGTGCCAGCTCAATAACAGCCTCCTACAATGAGCAGTTCTTC. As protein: CASSITASYNEQFF. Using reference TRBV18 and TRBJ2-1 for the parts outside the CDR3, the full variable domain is NAGVMQNPRHLVRRRGQEARLRCSPMKGHSHVYWYRQLPEEGLKFMVYLQKENIIDESGMPKERFSAEFPKEGPSILRIQQVVRGDSAAYFCASSITASYNEQFFGPGTRLTVL.

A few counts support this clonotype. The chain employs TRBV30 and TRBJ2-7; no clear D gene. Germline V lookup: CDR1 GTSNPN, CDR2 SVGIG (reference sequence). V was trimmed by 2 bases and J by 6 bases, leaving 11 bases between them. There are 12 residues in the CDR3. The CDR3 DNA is TGTGCCTGGAGTTCCGCGCGCCGCGAGCAGTACTTC. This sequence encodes CAWSSARREQYF. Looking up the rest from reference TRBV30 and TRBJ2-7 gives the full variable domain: SQTIHQWPATLVQPVGSPLSLECTVEGTSNPNLYWYRQAAGRGLQLLFYSVGIGQISSEVPQNLSASRPQDRQFILSSKKLLLSDSGFYLCAWSSARREQYFGPGTRLTVT.

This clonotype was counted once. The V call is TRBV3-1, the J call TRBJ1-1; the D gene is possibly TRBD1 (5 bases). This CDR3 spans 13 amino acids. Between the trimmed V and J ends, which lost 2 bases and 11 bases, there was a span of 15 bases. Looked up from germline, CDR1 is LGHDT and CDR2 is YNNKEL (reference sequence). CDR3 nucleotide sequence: TGTGCCAGCAGCCAATTGGGACTTTCGGACGCTTTCTTT. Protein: CASSQLGLSDAFF.

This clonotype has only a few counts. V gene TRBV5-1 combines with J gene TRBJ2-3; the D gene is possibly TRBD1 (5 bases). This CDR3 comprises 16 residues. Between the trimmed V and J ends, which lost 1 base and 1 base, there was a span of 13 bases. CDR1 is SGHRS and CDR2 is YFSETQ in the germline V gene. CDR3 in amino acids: CASSLPDSRGTDTQYF. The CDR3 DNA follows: TGCGCCAGCAGCTTGCCCGACAGCCGCGGCACAGATACGCAGTATTTT.

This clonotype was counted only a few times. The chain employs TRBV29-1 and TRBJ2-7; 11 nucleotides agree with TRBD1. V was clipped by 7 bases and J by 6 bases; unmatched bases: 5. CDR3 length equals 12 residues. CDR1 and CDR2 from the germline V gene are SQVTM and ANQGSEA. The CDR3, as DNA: TGCAGCGCGGACAGGGGGCTGGGCGAGCAGTACTTC. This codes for CSADRGLGEQYF.

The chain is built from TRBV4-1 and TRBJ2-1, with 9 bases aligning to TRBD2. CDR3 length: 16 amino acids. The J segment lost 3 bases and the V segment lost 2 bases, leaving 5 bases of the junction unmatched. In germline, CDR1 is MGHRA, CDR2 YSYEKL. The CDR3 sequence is CASSQHEAGGYNEQFF. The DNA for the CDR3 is TGCGCCAGCAGCCAACATGAAGCGGGAGGCTACAATGAGCAGTTCTTC.

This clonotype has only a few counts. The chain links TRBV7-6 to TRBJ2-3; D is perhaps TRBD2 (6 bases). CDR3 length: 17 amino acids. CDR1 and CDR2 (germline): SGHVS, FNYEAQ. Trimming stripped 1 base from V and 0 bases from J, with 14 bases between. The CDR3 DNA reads TGTGCCAGCAGCTTAGTCGGGGGTATTACTAGCACAGATACGCAGTATTTT. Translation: CASSLVGGITSTDTQYF.

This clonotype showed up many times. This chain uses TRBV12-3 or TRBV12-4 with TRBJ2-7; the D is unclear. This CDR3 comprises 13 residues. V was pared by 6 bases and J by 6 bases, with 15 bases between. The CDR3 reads CASSLRTDAEQYF. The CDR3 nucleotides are TGTGCCAGCAGCCTAAGGACCGATGCCGAGCAGTACTTC.

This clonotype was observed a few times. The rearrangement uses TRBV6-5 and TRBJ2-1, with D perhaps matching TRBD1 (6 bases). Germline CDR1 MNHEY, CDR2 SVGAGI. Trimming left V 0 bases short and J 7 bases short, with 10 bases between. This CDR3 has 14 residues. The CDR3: CASSYSRGSNEQFF. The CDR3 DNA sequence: TGTGCCAGCAGTTACTCCAGGGGAAGTAATGAGCAGTTCTTC.

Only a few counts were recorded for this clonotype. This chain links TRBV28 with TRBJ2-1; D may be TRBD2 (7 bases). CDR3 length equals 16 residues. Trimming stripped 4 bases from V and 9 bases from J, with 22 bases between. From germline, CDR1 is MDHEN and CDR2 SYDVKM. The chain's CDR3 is CASSSLGGGAFGEQFF. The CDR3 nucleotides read TGTGCCAGCAGTTCCCTAGGGGGAGGGGCGTTCGGTGAGCAGTTCTTC.

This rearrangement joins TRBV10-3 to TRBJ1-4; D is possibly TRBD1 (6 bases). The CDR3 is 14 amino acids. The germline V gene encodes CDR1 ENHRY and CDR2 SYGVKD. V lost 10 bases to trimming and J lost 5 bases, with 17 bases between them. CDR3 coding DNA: TGTGCCACCCGAGGGGGGAAGACAAATGAAAAACTGTTTTTT. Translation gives CATRGGKTNEKLFF.

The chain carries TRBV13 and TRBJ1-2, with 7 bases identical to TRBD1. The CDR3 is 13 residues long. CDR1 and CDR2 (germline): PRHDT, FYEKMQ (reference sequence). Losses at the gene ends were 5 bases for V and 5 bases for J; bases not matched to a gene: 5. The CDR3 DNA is TGTGCCAGCAGCAACAGGGGAGGGTATGGCTACACCTTC. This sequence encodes CASSNRGGYGYTF.

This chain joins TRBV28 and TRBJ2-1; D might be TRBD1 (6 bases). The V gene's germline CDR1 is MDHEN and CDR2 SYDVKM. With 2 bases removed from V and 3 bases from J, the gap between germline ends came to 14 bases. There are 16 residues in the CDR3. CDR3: CASSLLGQLYYNEQFF. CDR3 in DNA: TGTGCCAGCAGTTTACTCGGACAGCTTTACTACAATGAGCAGTTCTTC.

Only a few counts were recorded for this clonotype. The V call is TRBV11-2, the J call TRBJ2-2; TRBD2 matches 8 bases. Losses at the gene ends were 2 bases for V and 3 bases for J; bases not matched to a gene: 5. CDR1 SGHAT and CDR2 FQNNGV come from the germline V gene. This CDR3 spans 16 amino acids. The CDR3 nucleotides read TGTGCCAGCAGCTTATCTGGACTAGCAGACACCGGGGAGCTGTTTTTT. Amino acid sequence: CASSLSGLADTGELFF. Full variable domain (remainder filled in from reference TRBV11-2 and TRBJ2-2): EAGVAQSPRYKIIEKRQSVAFWCNPISGHATLYWYQQILGQGPKLLIQFQNNGVVDDSQLPKDRFSAERLKGVDSTLKIQPAKLEDSAVYLCASSLSGLADTGELFFGEGSRLTVL.

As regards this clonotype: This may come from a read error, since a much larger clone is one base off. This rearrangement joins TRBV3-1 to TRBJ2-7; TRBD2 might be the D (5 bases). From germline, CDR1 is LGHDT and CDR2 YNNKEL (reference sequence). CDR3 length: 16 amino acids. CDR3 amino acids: CASNQDPGRASYEQYF. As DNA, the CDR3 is TGTGCCAGCAACCAAGATCCGGGAAGGGCCTCCTACGAGCAGTACTTC.